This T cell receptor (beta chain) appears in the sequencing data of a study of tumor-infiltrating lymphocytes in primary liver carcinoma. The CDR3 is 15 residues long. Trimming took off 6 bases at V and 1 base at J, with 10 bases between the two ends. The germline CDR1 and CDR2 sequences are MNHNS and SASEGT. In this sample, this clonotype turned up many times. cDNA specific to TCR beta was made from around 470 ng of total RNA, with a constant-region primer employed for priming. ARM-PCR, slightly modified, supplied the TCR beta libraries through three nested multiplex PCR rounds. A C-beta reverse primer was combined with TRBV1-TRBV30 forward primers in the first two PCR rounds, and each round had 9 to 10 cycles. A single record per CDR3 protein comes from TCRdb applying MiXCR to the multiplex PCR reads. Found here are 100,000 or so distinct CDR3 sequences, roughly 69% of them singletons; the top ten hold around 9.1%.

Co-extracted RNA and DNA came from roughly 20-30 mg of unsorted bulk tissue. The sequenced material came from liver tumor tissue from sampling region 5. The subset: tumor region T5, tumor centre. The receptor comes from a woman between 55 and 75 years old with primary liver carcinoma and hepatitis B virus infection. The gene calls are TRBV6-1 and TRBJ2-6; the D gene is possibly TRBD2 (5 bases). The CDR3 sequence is CASRTTDSGANVLTF. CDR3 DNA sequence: TGTGCCAGCAGGACTACAGATTCTGGGGCCAACGTCCTGACTTTC.